This TCR beta chain came from a study of blood T cell repertoires in COVID-19 (dated by TCRdb to about 2020). In terms of the full investigation: Samples covering the acute and convalescent phases of COVID-19 were provided by collaborators in the United States, Italy and Spain. The material from the prospective study consisted of cDNA or gDNA derived from T cells, B-cell-depleted T cells, or PBMCs. The dataset comprised deeply sampled blood TCRbeta repertoires from subjects exposed to, actively infected with, or recovered from COVID-19. The repertoires were released in a freely available public database intended as a resource for research on the immune response to SARS-CoV-2. Samples came from the ongoing ImmuneRACE study (first 160 participants) plus 1,254 subjects from 6 global collaborators. The sample metadata nearly always contained a de-identified subject ID, COVID-19 status, age in years and sex. Where HLA class I and class II types were available, the types were taken from metadata supplied by the sample provider, not from assay-based typing.

Each collaborating institution followed its own protocols to collect whole blood in K2EDTA tubes. For TCRbeta analysis, collaborator samples were shipped as frozen whole blood, as isolated PBMCs, or as DNA extracted from either sample type. This clone was detected once. Its recognized antigen is unknown. No base qualities exist here, and no much larger clone lies one base off it. TCRbeta CDR3 regions were amplified from genomic DNA using the immunoSEQ Assay, a bias-controlled multiplex PCR. The paper's data handling went like this. The number of nucleated cells in each sample was estimated from the amplification of reference gene primers within the assay. To quantify the absolute abundance of each unique TCRbeta CDR3 rearrangement, sequence reads were collapsed and filtered. For each sample, productive Simpson clonality was calculated as the square root of Simpson's diversity index over productive rearrangements. TCRdb holds this immuneACCESS table with in-frame rearrangements only. Some clones are missing; in checked studies, unresolved V genes explain under half, and the rest has no known cause. V, J and clone size are taken as reported in that table, and D and trimming were inferred from the DNA itself. For this sample the table gives about 35,000 clones, of which less than 95% were detected only once. Together, the top ten hold under 25% of the sample.

Overall results and qualifications from the work: How much clinical and demographic metadata was included differed by source and by participant, and the metadata was provided uncurated.

V and J are truncated by 0 bases and 3 bases respectively, leaving an intervening sequence of 8 bases. Spanning cysteine to phenylalanine, the CDR3 consists of 15 amino acids. The CDR3 DNA has 45 bases and is translated from base 1. The germline V gene yields SGHTA for CDR1 and FQGNSA for CDR2. The sequencing input was peripheral blood. The rearranged segments are TRBV7-2 and TRBJ2-2; a tentative D match to TRBD1 spans 6 bases. The receptor was isolated from a man older than 75 with acute or convalescent COVID-19. The bases read TGTGCCAGCAGCTTAGCCAGGGGCGACACCGGGGAGCTGTTTTTT. Its translation reads: CASSLARGDTGELFF.